This T cell receptor (beta chain) was identified in a study of radiotherapy plus CTLA-4 blockade in lung cancer. As for the study in general: Among enrolled patients, roughly 20% responded and roughly 30% achieved disease control.

CDR1 SGDLS and CDR2 YYNGEE come from the germline V gene. V dropped 1 base and J dropped 1 base, with 2 bases sitting between them. The CDR3 is 13 amino acids. The protocol was immunoSEQ multiplex PCR, while the TCRdb copy is restricted to in-frame clones and leaves out a portion. This sample has 85,000 to 120,000 clones, with 70% to 90% found just once. Chemo-refractory metastatic non-small-cell lung cancer patients underwent focal radiation alongside CTLA-4 blockade with ipilimumab. Findings and caveats of the study: Blood TCR clones of tumor origin expanded after radiotherapy plus ipilimumab.

Details on this clone: What it binds is unknown.

The V call is TRBV9, the J call TRBJ2-2; D gene ambiguous. The source is a human donor with non-small cell lung cancer that progressed on radiotherapy plus ipilimumab. Some clones in this sample may be carry-over from other donors' samples. The sequences come from peripheral blood, collected from a patient treated with radiotherapy plus ipilimumab. The CDR3 nucleotides read TGTGCCAGCAGCGTATGGAACACCGGGGAGCTGTTTTTT. This encodes CASSVWNTGELFF.